The 30 T cell receptor beta chains reported below all come from one sample, sequenced in a study of blood T cell repertoires in COVID-19. Repertoires were generated with immunoSEQ multiplex PCR, while TCRdb's copy carries only in-frame clones and drops some. The sample records 150,000 to 200,000 clones, 85% to 90% being singletons. Material: PBMCs or T cells enriched from blood (not recorded which). These receptors originate from a woman between 35 and 50 years old in a cohort exposed to, infected with or recovered from COVID-19 (not recorded which).

The chain joins TRBV27 to TRBJ2-1, with D possibly being TRBD2 (6 bases). In germline, CDR1 is MNHEY, CDR2 SMNVEV (reference sequence). CDR3 length equals 15 residues. Trimming pared 4 bases from V and 2 bases from J, leaving 12 bases between. CDR3 protein: CASSWGDLAYNEQFF. CDR3 sequence (DNA): TGTGCCAGCAGTTGGGGGGACCTCGCCTACAATGAGCAGTTCTTC.

The V gene is TRBV3-1 (or the pseudogene TRBV3-2), the J gene TRBJ1-1; perhaps TRBD1 as D (5 bases). V lost 1 base and J 7 bases, leaving 10 bases between the germline ends. CDR1 is LGHDT and CDR2 is YNNKEL in the germline V gene (reference sequence). CDR3 length equals 13 residues. The CDR3 DNA reads as TGTGCCAGCAGCCAAGCTGGGGCTGGTGAAGCTTTCTTT. This gives the protein CASSQAGAGEAFF.

This clone was detected a few times. V gene TRBV7-9 combines with J gene TRBJ2-7; D is unclear. The length of the CDR3 is 12 residues. Trimming took 1 base from V and 2 from J, leaving 3 bases between them. Germline-derived CDR1 and CDR2 are SEHNR and FQNEAQ (reference sequence). This CDR3 reads CASSLEPYEQYF. CDR3 DNA sequence: TGTGCCAGCAGCTTAGAGCCCTACGAGCAGTACTTC.

The chain combines TRBV15 with TRBJ1-4, with 7 bases aligning to TRBD1. J was trimmed by 6 bases and V by 0 bases; bases with no gene match: 4. The germline V gene encodes CDR1 LNHNV and CDR2 YYDKDF (reference sequence). The CDR3 runs 15 residues. The CDR3 region is CATSRDPTGDEKLFF. The CDR3 DNA sequence: TGTGCCACCAGCAGAGATCCAACAGGGGATGAAAAACTGTTTTTT.

The rearrangement links TRBV3-1 (or the pseudogene TRBV3-2) to TRBJ1-1; the match to TRBD1 covers 8 bases. CDR3 length: 16 amino acids. Germline CDR1 reads LGHDT; CDR2 reads YNNKEL (reference sequence). With V trimmed by 4 bases and J by 2 bases, 9 bases remained unmatched. CDR3 residues: CASSRSGQEINTEAFF. CDR3 sequence (DNA): TGTGCCAGCAGCCGATCGGGACAGGAGATAAACACTGAAGCTTTCTTT.

The chain carries TRBV24-1 and TRBJ1-4; 8 bases match TRBD1. V gave up 4 bases and J gave up 7 bases; unmatched junction bases: 13. The CDR3 extends over 17 amino acids. Germline V gene sequence: CDR1 KGHDR, CDR2 SFDVKD. Written as DNA, the CDR3 is TGTGCCACCAGTGAACGATATCAGGGGGCTCCTGCTGAAAAACTGTTTTTT. Protein product: CATSERYQGAPAEKLFF.

The chain joins TRBV7-9 to TRBJ2-1; 8 bases are shared with TRBD1. Trimming cost V 1 base and J 9 bases; bases outside gene matches: 8. This CDR3 contains 15 residues. The germline gives CDR1 SEHNR, CDR2 FQNEAQ (reference sequence). The CDR3: CASSLVDRGGGEQFF. Written as DNA, the CDR3 is TGTGCCAGCAGCTTAGTCGACAGGGGCGGCGGTGAGCAGTTCTTC.

The rearrangement joins TRBV7-6 to TRBJ2-5; D call uncertain. The CDR3 length is 15 residues. Germline assignment: CDR1 SGHVS and CDR2 FNYEAQ. V was pared by 0 bases and J by 3 bases, with 11 bases between. For the CDR3, the DNA is TGTGCCAGCAGCTTAGCGCTGGCCTTGAAAGAGACCCAGTACTTC. It translates to CASSLALALKETQYF.

The chain joins TRBV3-1 (or the pseudogene TRBV3-2) to TRBJ2-5; perhaps TRBD2 as D (5 bases). This CDR3 comprises 14 residues. V was pared by 3 bases and J by 1 base, with 9 bases between. Germline V gives CDR1 LGHDT, CDR2 YNNKEL (reference sequence). The CDR3 sequence: CASSQLSAQETQYF. CDR3 DNA: TGTGCCAGCAGCCAGCTTAGCGCCCAAGAGACCCAGTACTTC.

The chain uses TRBV18 and TRBJ2-7; no firm D call. CDR1 and CDR2 (germline): KGHSH, LQKENI. The V gene lost 2 bases and the J gene lost 2 bases, with 13 bases spanning the gap. CDR3 length: 15 amino acids. The CDR3 here is CASSPKSQRTYEQYF. DNA of the CDR3: TGTGCCAGCTCACCAAAGTCGCAGAGGACCTACGAGCAGTACTTC.

V usage is TRBV5-1 and J usage is TRBJ2-1, with TRBD2 matching over 9 bases. The CDR3 sequence is 16 residues long. CDR1 is SGHRS and CDR2 is YFSETQ in the germline V gene. Losses at the gene ends were 2 bases for V and 0 bases for J; bases not matched to a gene: 3. CDR3: CASSFSGSGSYNEQFF. The DNA for the CDR3 is TGCGCCAGCAGCTTTAGCGGGAGCGGCTCCTACAATGAGCAGTTCTTC.

Only one count was recorded for this clone. Written as DNA, the CDR3 is TGTGCCAGTAGTGCCGGGGTTTATAGCAATCAGCCCCAGCATTTT. This gives the protein CASSAGVYSNQPQHF. The V gene is TRBV19, the J gene TRBJ1-5; D remains unclear. Germline CDR1 reads LNHDA; CDR2 reads SQIVND (reference sequence). V shed 5 bases and J shed 0 bases, with 11 bases lying between them. The CDR3 totals 15 residues.

The CDR3 DNA reads TGTGCCAGCAGCCAAGATGGGGACAGGCAGCAGTACTTC. It yields the protein CASSQDGDRQQYF. V is TRBV14 and J is TRBJ2-7; 8 positions match TRBD1. Germline V gene data show CDR1 as SGHDN and CDR2 as FVKESK. This CDR3 has 13 residues. Trimming at V came to 0 bases and at J to 8 bases, leaving 3 bases not matched to a gene.

This clone was seen a single time. The chain has TRBV29-1 and TRBJ1-2; D might be TRBD1 (5 bases). The CDR3 spans 15 residues. Germline V gene data show CDR1 as SQVTM and CDR2 as ANQGSEA. V shed 6 bases and J shed 7 bases, with 24 bases lying between them. The CDR3 region is CSVYRREAKVSGYTF. The CDR3, as DNA: TGCAGCGTCTACAGGAGGGAGGCCAAGGTTTCTGGCTACACCTTC.

The chain is built from TRBV10-3 and TRBJ1-2; 10 bases match TRBD1. The CDR3 runs 15 residues. Germline V gene lookup returns CDR1 ENHRY and CDR2 SYGVKD. The J segment lost 2 bases and the V segment lost 5 bases, leaving 5 bases of the junction unmatched. CDR3 protein: CAISRPGQGNYGYTF. As DNA, the CDR3 is TGTGCCATCAGTAGACCGGGACAGGGGAACTATGGCTACACCTTC.

At least ten counts were recorded for this clone. The chain combines TRBV11-3 with TRBJ2-7, with 9 bases identical to TRBD2. The CDR3 length is 16 residues. V was pared by 5 bases and J by 6 bases, with 14 bases of the junction left unmatched. Germline-derived CDR1 and CDR2 are SGHNT and YENEEA. CDR3 in DNA: TGTGCCAGCAGCCCTCCGCTAGCGGGACCCCTCGGCGAGCAGTACTTC. This codes for CASSPPLAGPLGEQYF.

The V gene is TRBV4-1, the J gene TRBJ2-4; TRBD2 matches 8 bases. This CDR3 has 17 amino acids. In germline, CDR1 is MGHRA, CDR2 YSYEKL. With 2 bases clipped from V and 9 bases from J, the junction kept 15 bases outside the gene matches. CDR3 DNA sequence: TGCGCCAGCAGCCAAAGCGGGACTACCCTTCGGGGGGGCATTCAGTACTTC. Its translation: CASSQSGTTLRGGIQYF.

V gene TRBV7-9 combines with J gene TRBJ1-6; a possible D gene is TRBD1 (6 bases). This CDR3 has 12 amino acids. Germline V lookup: CDR1 SEHNR, CDR2 FQNEAQ (reference sequence). V gave up 5 bases and J gave up 17 bases, with 16 bases separating them. CDR3 residues: CASSRDQAGVHF. CDR3 in DNA: TGTGCCAGCAGCCGTGATCAGGCAGGGGTCCACTTT.

The rearrangement uses TRBV14 and TRBJ2-7, with a possible D match to TRBD1 (6 bases). Looked up from germline, CDR1 is SGHDN and CDR2 is FVKESK. This CDR3 is built from 15 residues. The V end was cut by 0 bases, the J end by 2 bases, with 11 bases between. As DNA, the CDR3 is TGTGCCAGCAGCCAAGACTGGGGACAAGCCTACGAGCAGTACTTC. Translation gives CASSQDWGQAYEQYF. Full variable domain (rest looked up from reference TRBV14 and TRBJ2-7): EAGVTQFPSHSVIEKGQTVTLRCDPISGHDNLYWYRRVMGKEIKFLLHFVKESKQDESGMPNNRFLAERTGGTYSTLKVQPAELEDSGVYFCASSQDWGQAYEQYFGPGTRLTVT.

This clone turned up a few times. This sequence joins TRBV5-8 and TRBJ1-1; D remains unclear. The CDR3 totals 11 residues. Germline values: CDR1 SGHTS, CDR2 YDEGEE. V lost 2 bases, J lost 9 bases, and 8 bases lay in between. CDR3 amino acids: CASSFSPKAFF. CDR3 in DNA: TGTGCCAGCAGCTTTAGCCCTAAAGCTTTCTTT.

This chain joins TRBV10-3 and TRBJ2-6, with 11 bases matching TRBD1. This CDR3 contains 18 residues. After removal of 11 bases from V and 1 base from J, the junction contained 13 bases not matched to a gene. The germline V gene has CDR1 ENHRY and CDR2 SYGVKD. The CDR3 reads CAVKPKGQGGSGANVLTF. CDR3 nucleotide sequence: TGTGCCGTCAAACCGAAGGGACAGGGGGGGTCTGGGGCCAACGTCCTGACTTTC.

The chain is built from TRBV7-6 and TRBJ2-7; 7 bases align to TRBD1. Losses at the gene ends were 4 bases for V and 0 bases for J; bases not matched to a gene: 9. This CDR3 spans 16 amino acids. The V gene's germline CDR1 is SGHVS and CDR2 FNYEAQ. As DNA, the CDR3 is TGTGCCAGCAGCTCATTGGGTCGGGACAGCTCCTACGAGCAGTACTTC. Protein sequence: CASSSLGRDSSYEQYF.

V usage is TRBV5-1 and J usage is TRBJ2-7; 13 bases agree with TRBD2. The junction had 5 bases not matched to a gene; V was cut back by 0 bases and J by 5 bases. This CDR3 comprises 16 residues. CDR1 is SGHRS, CDR2 YFSETQ, per germline. For the CDR3, the DNA is TGCGCCAGCAGCTTGGACCCCGGGACTAGCGGGGACGAGCAGTACTTC. Translated: CASSLDPGTSGDEQYF.

The J gene is TRBJ2-5, the V gene TRBV7-9; 9 bases match TRBD1. Trimming at V came to 4 bases and at J to 5 bases, leaving 11 bases not matched to a gene. The CDR3 is made up of 16 amino acids. In germline, CDR1 is SEHNR, CDR2 FQNEAQ (reference sequence). The CDR3 DNA is TGTGCCAGCAGCTATACCCGGGACAGGGTTGCGGAGACCCAGTACTTC. Its protein product is CASSYTRDRVAETQYF.

The chain links TRBV4-1 to TRBJ1-1, with 7 bases identical to TRBD1. Losses at the gene ends were 1 base for V and 0 bases for J; bases not matched to a gene: 14. Germline V CDR1 and CDR2: MGHRA, YSYEKL. This CDR3 region has 19 residues. The CDR3 here is CASSQGRWGTAPMNTEAFF. As DNA, the CDR3 is TGCGCCAGCAGCCAAGGCCGGTGGGGGACAGCGCCTATGAACACTGAAGCTTTCTTT.

In this sample, this clone turned up a few times. The chain is built from TRBV7-8 and TRBJ2-3; TRBD2 is a possible D gene (5 bases). The V gene lost 4 bases and the J gene lost 2 bases, with 13 bases spanning the gap. The CDR3 loop spans 15 amino acids. In germline, CDR1 is SGHVS, CDR2 FQNEAQ. CDR3 coding DNA: TGTGCCAGCAGCTGGCTATCGAGGGTCACAGATACGCAGTATTTT. Encoded protein: CASSWLSRVTDTQYF.

V is TRBV7-9 and J is TRBJ2-2; D is perhaps TRBD2 (5 bases). From germline, CDR1 is SEHNR and CDR2 FQNEAQ (reference sequence). V gave up 1 base and J gave up 5 bases, with 11 bases separating them. CDR3 length: 15 residues. The CDR3 nucleotides read TGTGCCAGCAGCTTAGACGGGGTGCAAACCGGGGAGCTGTTTTTT. Translation gives CASSLDGVQTGELFF.

The rearrangement links TRBV13 to TRBJ1-1, with 7 bases that match TRBD1. This CDR3 has 17 residues. V lost 5 bases and J lost 0; bases outside the gene matches: 12. The germline V gene encodes CDR1 PRHDT and CDR2 FYEKMQ (reference sequence). CDR3 residues: CASSPPGRGVLNTEAFF. The CDR3 DNA reads as TGTGCCAGCAGCCCCCCCGGCAGGGGGGTTCTGAACACTGAAGCTTTCTTT.

This chain joins TRBV28 and TRBJ2-3; 7 bases agree with TRBD2. Germline V gene sequence: CDR1 MDHEN, CDR2 SYDVKM. V lost 6 bases and J lost 3; bases outside the gene matches: 12. The CDR3 spans 16 residues. The CDR3: CASSPPGLLETDTQYF. Here the CDR3 DNA reads TGTGCCAGCAGCCCACCGGGACTACTAGAAACAGATACGCAGTATTTT.

This chain links TRBV6-5 with TRBJ2-5; TRBD1 matches 9 bases. Germline trimming cut 7 bases from V and 4 bases from J; bases unmatched to any gene: 10. Per germline, CDR1 MNHEY and CDR2 SVGAGI. CDR3 length: 15 amino acids. CDR3 DNA sequence: TGTGCCAGCATGATCCGGGACAGGGAAAGAGAGACCCAGTACTTC. Amino acid sequence: CASMIRDRERETQYF.